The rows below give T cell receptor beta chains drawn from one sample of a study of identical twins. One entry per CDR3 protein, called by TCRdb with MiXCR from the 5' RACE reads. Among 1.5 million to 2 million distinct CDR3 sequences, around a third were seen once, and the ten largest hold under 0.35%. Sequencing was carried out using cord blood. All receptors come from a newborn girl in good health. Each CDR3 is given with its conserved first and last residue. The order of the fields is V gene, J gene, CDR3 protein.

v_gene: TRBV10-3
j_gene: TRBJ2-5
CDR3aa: CAIGGPSQETQYF

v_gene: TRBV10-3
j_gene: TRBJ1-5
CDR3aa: CATSSGNQPQHF

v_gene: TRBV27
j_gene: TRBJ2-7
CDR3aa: CASSRILGGYTYVQYF

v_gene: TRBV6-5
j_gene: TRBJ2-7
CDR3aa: CASSFGNSATYEQYF

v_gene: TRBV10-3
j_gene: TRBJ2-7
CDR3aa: CAISVAGEGYEQYF

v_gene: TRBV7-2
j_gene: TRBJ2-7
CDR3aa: CASSLAGVVQYF

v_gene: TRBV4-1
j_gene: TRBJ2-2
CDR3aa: CASSNLQVTGELFF

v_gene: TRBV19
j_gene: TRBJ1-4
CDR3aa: CASSRVEDSHRLFF

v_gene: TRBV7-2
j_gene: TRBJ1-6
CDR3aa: CASSLQPPPRNNSPLHF

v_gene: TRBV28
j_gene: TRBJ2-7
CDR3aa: CASGSASGGTYEQYF

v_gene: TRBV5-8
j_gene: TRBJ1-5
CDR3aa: CASRSGRYQPQHF

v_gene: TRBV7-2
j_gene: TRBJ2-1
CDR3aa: CASSFAGTSSYNEQFF

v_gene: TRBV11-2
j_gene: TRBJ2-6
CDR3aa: CASTQDSSGANVLTF

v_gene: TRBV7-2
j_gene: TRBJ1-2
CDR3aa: CASSRGGTGAGYTF

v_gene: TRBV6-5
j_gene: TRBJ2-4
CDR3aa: CASSYSSRAKNIQYF

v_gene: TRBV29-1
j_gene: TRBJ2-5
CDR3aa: CSSRTGGQETQYF

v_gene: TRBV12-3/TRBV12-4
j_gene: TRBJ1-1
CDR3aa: CASSFLGGTLSEAFF

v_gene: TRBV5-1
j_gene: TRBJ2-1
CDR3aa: CASSLEVFLYNEQFF

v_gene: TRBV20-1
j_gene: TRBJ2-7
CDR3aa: CSATSAYEQYF

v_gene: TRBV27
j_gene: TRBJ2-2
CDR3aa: CASRDSGGAKDDWFSGELFF

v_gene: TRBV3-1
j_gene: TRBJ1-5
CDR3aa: CASSDRGSNQPQHF

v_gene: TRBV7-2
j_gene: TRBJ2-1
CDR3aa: CASSLDRRTYNEQFF